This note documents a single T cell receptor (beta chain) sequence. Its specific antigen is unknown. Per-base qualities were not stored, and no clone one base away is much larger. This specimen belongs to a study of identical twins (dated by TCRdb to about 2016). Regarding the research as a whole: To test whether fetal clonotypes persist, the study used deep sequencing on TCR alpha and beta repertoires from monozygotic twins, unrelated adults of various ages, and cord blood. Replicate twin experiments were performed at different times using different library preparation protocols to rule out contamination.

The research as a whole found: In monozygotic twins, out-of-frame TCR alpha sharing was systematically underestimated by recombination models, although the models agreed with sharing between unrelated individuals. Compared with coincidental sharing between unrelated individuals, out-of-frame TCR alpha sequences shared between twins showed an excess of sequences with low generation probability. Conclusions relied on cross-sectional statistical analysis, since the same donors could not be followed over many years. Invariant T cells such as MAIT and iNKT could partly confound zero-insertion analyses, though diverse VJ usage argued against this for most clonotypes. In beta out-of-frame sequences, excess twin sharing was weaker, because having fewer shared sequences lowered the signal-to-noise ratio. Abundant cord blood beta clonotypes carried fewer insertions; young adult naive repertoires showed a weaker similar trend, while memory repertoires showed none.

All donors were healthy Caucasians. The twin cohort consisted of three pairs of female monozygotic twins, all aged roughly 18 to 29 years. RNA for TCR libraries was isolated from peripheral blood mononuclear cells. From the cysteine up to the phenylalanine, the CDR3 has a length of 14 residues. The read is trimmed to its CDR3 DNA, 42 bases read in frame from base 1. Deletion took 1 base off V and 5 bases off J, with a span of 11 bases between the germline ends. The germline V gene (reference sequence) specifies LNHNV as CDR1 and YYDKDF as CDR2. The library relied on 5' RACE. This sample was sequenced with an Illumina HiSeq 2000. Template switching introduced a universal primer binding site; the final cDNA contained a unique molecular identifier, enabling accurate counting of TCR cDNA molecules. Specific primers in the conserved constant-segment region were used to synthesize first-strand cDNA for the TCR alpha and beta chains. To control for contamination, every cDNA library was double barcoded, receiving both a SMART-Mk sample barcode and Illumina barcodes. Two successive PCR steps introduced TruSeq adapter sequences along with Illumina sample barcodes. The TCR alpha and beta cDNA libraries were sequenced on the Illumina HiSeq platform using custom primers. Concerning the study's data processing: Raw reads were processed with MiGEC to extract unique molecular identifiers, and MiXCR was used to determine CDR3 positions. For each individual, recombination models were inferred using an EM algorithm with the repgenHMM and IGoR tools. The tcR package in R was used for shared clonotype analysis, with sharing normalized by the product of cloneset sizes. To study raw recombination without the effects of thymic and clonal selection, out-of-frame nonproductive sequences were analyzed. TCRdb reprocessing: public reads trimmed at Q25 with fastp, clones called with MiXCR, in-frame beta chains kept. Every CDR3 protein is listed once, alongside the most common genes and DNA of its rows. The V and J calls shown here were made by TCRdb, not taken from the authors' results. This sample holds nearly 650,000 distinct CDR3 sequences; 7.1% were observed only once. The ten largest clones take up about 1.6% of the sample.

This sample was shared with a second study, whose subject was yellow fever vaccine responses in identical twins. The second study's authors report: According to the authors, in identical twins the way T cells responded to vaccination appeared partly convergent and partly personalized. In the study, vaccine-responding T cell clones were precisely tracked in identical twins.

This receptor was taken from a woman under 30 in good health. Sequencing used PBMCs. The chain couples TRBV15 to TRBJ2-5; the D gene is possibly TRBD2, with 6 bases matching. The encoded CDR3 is CATSRGLDGETQYF. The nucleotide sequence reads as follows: TGTGCCACCAGCAGAGGACTAGATGGGGAGACCCAGTACTTC.